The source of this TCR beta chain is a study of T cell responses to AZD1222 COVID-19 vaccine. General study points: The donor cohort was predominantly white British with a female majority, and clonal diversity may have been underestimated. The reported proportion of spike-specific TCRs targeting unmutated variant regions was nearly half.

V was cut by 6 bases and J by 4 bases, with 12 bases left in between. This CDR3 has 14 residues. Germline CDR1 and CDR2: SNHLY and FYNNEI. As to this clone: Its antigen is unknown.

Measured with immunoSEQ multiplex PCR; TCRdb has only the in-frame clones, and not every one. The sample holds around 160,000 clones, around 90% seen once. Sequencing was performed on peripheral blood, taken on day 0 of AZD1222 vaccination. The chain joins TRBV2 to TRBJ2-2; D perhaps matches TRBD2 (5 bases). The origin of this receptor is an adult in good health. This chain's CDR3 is CASSIGIPTGELFF. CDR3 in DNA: TGTGCCAGCAGCATCGGGATTCCCACCGGGGAGCTGTTTTTT.